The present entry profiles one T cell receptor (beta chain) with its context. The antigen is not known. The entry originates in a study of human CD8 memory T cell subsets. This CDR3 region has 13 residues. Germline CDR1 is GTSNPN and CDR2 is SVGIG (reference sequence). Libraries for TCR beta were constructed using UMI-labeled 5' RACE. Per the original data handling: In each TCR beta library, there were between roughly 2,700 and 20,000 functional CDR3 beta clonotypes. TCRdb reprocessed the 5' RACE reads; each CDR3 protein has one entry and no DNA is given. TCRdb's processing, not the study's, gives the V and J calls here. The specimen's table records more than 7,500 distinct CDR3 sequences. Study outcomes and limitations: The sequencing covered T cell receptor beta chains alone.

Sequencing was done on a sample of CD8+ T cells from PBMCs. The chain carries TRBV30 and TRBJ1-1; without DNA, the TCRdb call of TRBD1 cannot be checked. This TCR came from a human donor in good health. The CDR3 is CAWSGAGNTEAFF.